This TCR beta chain was found in a study of cytomegalovirus exposure and HLA in healthy donors (dated by TCRdb to 2015 to 2018). For the wider study: According to an earlier analysis of 587 of the donors, about 179 million T cells yielded over 90 million unique TCR beta sequences and 276 Gb of sequence data. Around 300 gigabases of sequencing data and approximately 85 million unique TCR sequences were included in an early release covering about 700 HLA-typed donors. Of the approximately 400 genotyped donors, 81% fell in the genetic ancestry cluster associated with self-reported Caucasian donors. The aim of the study was to test whether cataloging public T cell receptors could identify signatures of past pathogen exposure. The T cell repertoires of roughly 660 subjects were profiled by immunosequencing and related to cytomegalovirus serostatus. A separate validation cohort of 100 to 150 different subjects was used in addition to the roughly 720-subject first cohort. To predict cytomegalovirus infection status, the study combined high-throughput TCR immunosequencing, statistical association of individual TCRs with disease status, and machine learning. A later analysis re-examined previously published TCR beta repertoires from about 700 donors and added high-resolution HLA genotyping to investigate patterns of TCR occurrence. Rather than drawing on any new phenotypic data, the later analysis identified candidate immune exposures from TCR beta sequences and the way those sequences occurred across donors. An earlier analysis of about 600 of the donors used high-throughput TCR beta sequencing to judge whether each TCR beta V gene segment behaved as functional or pseudogenic. Alongside the repertoire data, information on donor age, sex, ethnicity and CMV serostatus was compiled. A later genetic analysis used genome-wide SNP genotypes for about 60% of the roughly 700 donors, treating that subset as a discovery cohort. Every discovery cohort repertoire had been produced on one sequencing platform. Class I and class II HLA loci were covered by the typing at four-digit resolution. The number of donors typed differed by locus, with roughly 629-640 for A, B, C, DRB1 and DQB1, over 500 for DQA1, approximately 570 for DPA1, and around 460 for DPB1. About five DR-DQ haplotypes were handled as single units for association and clustering, since linkage in the cohort was strong. On average, around 240,000 unique TCR beta nucleotide sequences were sequenced per donor among 398 genotyped donors of the cohort, with around 19% of those sequences being non-productive. The paper's findings and limits, for the study overall: The authors suggested that the approach could potentially be extended to other disease states and immunological phenotypes. While some public TCRs were present in many individuals, most TCR sequences turned up only very rarely across donors. A further reported finding was that TCR beta sequences accurately predicted the HLA-A and HLA-B alleles for most subjects in the first cohort. The cohort was sequenced for TCR beta chains only, and without alpha or paired-chain data the features that could be detected were limited. Because counts were too low, 15 to 20 rarely observed V segments, including chromosome 9 orphons, were excluded from the earlier analysis of 587 of the donors. Several of the top co-occurrence clusters appeared to be linked to parvovirus B19, influenza, CMV and Epstein-Barr virus, according to a later analysis. A few of the identified cytomegalovirus-associated TCR beta chains were confirmed in vitro to be specific for cytomegalovirus antigens. An earlier analysis of around 600 of the donors showed that most TCR beta V segments appeared in productive rearrangements either about 87% or about 30% of the time, which broadly matched IMGT annotations. A cluster of highly shared sequence variants was judged likely to be a technical artifact of the sequencing pipeline. Correlated functional status among segregating V segments might be attributable to linkage disequilibrium, but an unknown experimental factor could not be ruled out. Some IMGT-functional V segments, including TRBV6-2 and TRBV6-3, could not be distinguished by the 87-base-pair reads and were therefore excluded. Immune exposure information for the cohort was limited to CMV serostatus. Strong co-occurrence of HLA alleles, especially DR and DQ, made assigning TCR associations to individual alleles difficult. In a later analysis, HLA-associated TCR beta chains showed more clonal expansion and lower generation probabilities than non-associated chains that were equally common. According to a later genetic analysis, donors in an Asian-associated ancestry cluster had fewer N-insertions in productive TCRs than the approximately 630-donor mean. Cytomegalovirus status was reported to be diagnosed by the classifier with high specificity and sensitivity in both the original and validation cohorts. In a later analysis, most CMV-associated TCR beta chains were found to appear HLA-restricted, with HLA associations seemingly driven largely by CMV exposure. The study listed 164 TCR beta chains as associated with cytomegalovirus. The presence/absence analyses assumed that sequencing depth was roughly uniform across donors, and that assumption may not be true. Because some donors lacked HLA typing at each locus, the association tests relied only on the typed subset. V-gene and J-gene trimming of TCR beta chains was associated with a missense DCLRE1C variant in a later genetic analysis, and the association was replicated in an independent cohort. Specific HLA alleles were associated with roughly 17,000 TCR beta sequences at a false discovery rate of 0.05 in a later analysis. In a later analysis, TCR association rates were found to vary across HLA loci, with the most associated TCRs seen for DRB1 alleles and the fewest for HLA-C alleles.

Libraries were built with the immunoSEQ multiplex PCR assay. For the multiplex PCR, a mixture combining 60 forward primers for TCR Vbeta segments and 13 reverse primers for TCR Jbeta segments was used. The CDR3 region of rearranged TCR beta genes was amplified from genomic DNA with a multiplex PCR assay. Amplified TCR beta libraries were sequenced as 87-base-pair reads on the Illumina HiSeq System. The paper's processing steps were these. A later analysis tallied some 79 million unique TCR beta chains across the 650 to 750 repertoires, and approximately 12 million of those chains were shared by two or more donors. Raw reads were error-corrected and collapsed into unique sequences by a nearest-neighbor algorithm in which closely related sequences were merged to remove PCR and sequencing errors. V, D and J gene segments were assigned by aligning CDR3 sequences to IMGT reference sequences. For a sequence to be retained, a match of at least six nucleotides was required to both a V gene segment and a J gene segment. Rearrangements were classified as productive when the CDR3 lacked stop codons and remained in frame with V and J, and all other rearrangements were classified as non-productive. Following IMGT convention, CDR3 was defined as the stretch from the second conserved V-encoded cysteine up to the conserved J-encoded phenylalanine. In an earlier analysis of around 640 of the donors, sequences lacking an unambiguous match to a single V gene segment were excluded. An earlier analysis of just under 600 of the donors called V segments functional above 56.7% productive rearrangements and segregating when the between-donor standard deviation exceeded 5%. A statistical classification framework was developed to diagnose cytomegalovirus status using the catalog of TCR beta chain sequences. A later analysis assigned V and J genes by comparing TCR nucleotide sequences with IMGT/GENE-DB human TR gene sequences. In a later analysis, CDR3 sequences and most-parsimonious VDJ recombination scenarios were assigned using the TCRdist pipeline. In a later analysis, each TCR beta chain was defined by its CDR3 amino acid sequence together with its V-gene family, and reads without a unique V-gene family were excluded. As a way to deal with suspected cross-contamination and a sequencing artifact, a later analysis dropped 500 to 700 nucleotide sequences that were highly shared and had low generation probability. In a later analysis, a clonal expansion index for each public chain was calculated from normalized within-repertoire ranks of inferred template counts. In a later analysis, generation probabilities were computed with a VDJ recombination model fitted to out-of-frame rearrangements, and the resulting probabilities were checked against IGoR. A later analysis scored TCR-TCR, TCR-HLA and TCR-CMV co-occurrence with hypergeometric tests, applying a repertoire-size bias correction to TCR pairs. False discovery rates were estimated in a later analysis by permuting HLA or CMV assignments 20 times. In a later analysis, co-occurring TCRs were grouped using DBSCAN, and TCRdist sequence similarity was added for clustering within HLA-allele-positive subsets. For co-occurrence clustering, repertoires with fewer than 30,000 or more than 120,000 public chains were excluded, along with several repertoires with anomalous nucleotide sharing. The source is immuneACCESS, and TCRdb retained only in-frame sequences with V and J called. Part of the clones is not carried over; for the studies checked, unresolved V genes explain less than half of this, and the remainder is unexplained. D and trimming come from the DNA, and the V and J calls and clone size come from that table. The sample table holds over 150,000 clones, of which about four fifths were seen once. The ten most abundant clones make up more than 0.35% of the sample.

In the germline V gene (reference sequence), CDR1 corresponds to GTSNPN and CDR2 to SVGIG. The CDR3 runs 14 residues from the cysteine to the phenylalanine. The CDR3 DNA has 42 bases and is translated from base 1. A distance of 12 bases separates the germline ends of V and J, which lose 1 base and 2 bases respectively. In total, approximately 690 healthy bone marrow donors made up the cohort. All cohort members were sampled while nominally healthy, although unrecorded immune exposures were likely present. The donor tested CMV seronegative, placing the donor among the 350 to 400 seronegative members of the cohort. A peripheral blood sample was collected from each donor, and TCR beta sequencing was performed on peripheral blood mononuclear cells. The Qiagen DNeasy Blood Extraction Kit was used to extract genomic DNA from the blood cell samples. On this clone itself: The antigen this receptor binds is unknown. No per-base quality is available; no much larger clone lies one base away.

The chain is made from TRBV30 and TRBJ2-7; the D gene is perhaps TRBD1, on 5 matching bases. The specimen was PBMCs. The sequence derives from a boy aged 2 to 10 in good health and CMV-seronegative. The nucleotides read TGTGCCTGGAGTGAGGGGCAGTCTACCTACGAGCAGTACTTC. It specifies CAWSEGQSTYEQYF.